This T cell receptor (beta chain) appears in the sequencing data of a study of persistence of HIV-infected CD4 T cells. Sequencing used immunoSEQ version 4 in survey mode. Generated by immunoSEQ multiplex PCR, the TCRdb table keeps only in-frame clones and is missing some. The repertoire includes roughly 43,000 clones, 80% to 95% of them detected once, and approximately 1.8% sits in the top ten. CDR1 and CDR2 (germline): SGHNT, YYREEE (reference sequence). The length of the CDR3 is 14 residues. The germline V and J ends were trimmed by 4 bases and 1 base, with 8 bases remaining between them. On this clone: The antigen remains undetermined.

Cells were stimulated nonspecifically with anti-CD3/anti-CD28 magnetic beads. CD4+ T cells upregulating both CD40 ligand and CD69 were sorted as responding cells. Undetectable plasma HIV-1 RNA below 50 copies/mL lasted at least 4 years. This material consisted of CD4+ T cells sorted from PBMCs after roughly 18-hour stimulation, taken from a patient who received antiretroviral therapy. The chain joins TRBV5-4 to TRBJ2-2; the D gene is possibly TRBD1 (6 bases). The TCR comes from an adult man with HIV who was CMV-seropositive. This CDR3 is CASSPQGNTGELFF. The CDR3 nucleotides are TGTGCCAGCAGCCCACAGGGGAACACCGGGGAGCTGTTTTTT.